The rows below give T cell receptor beta chains drawn from one sample of a study of response to subunit inactivated influenza vaccine. One entry per CDR3 protein results from TCRdb running MiXCR on the RT-PCR reads. The sample shows about 540,000 distinct CDR3 sequences, roughly 25% of them seen only once. These data are also associated with another study on T cells expressing NK-cell markers.

Sample: CD4+ T cells sorted from PBMCs, taken 11 to 12 days after vaccination. The receptors come from a man between 45 and 60 years old who received an inactivated influenza vaccine. Both conserved end residues are trimmed from each CDR3.

11 TRBJ2-5 TRBV2 ASAGGAEETQY
12 TRBJ1-5 TRBV6-2/TRBV6-3 ASSLEGGNQPQH
11 TRBJ2-3 TRBV5-6 ASSPRDGDTQY
13 TRBJ1-2 TRBV20-1 SASFRGIQNSGYT
12 TRBJ2-1 TRBV6-6 AIKGAGGRSEQF
14 TRBJ2-4 TRBV2 ASSEQGGKVKNIQY
8 TRBJ2-5 TRBV6-1 ATTEETQY
14 TRBJ2-3 TRBV7-9 ASSLLAGASTDTQY
13 TRBJ2-7 TRBV12-3/TRBV12-4 ASSTGLAGDYEQY
13 TRBJ2-2 TRBV6-5 ASSSITERTGELF
17 TRBJ2-1 TRBV11-1 ASSLIAGGYSSSYNEQF
12 TRBJ2-5 TRBV7-2 ASSLVAVQETQY
14 TRBJ2-2 TRBV9 ASSVGTSGNTGELF
15 TRBJ1-3 TRBV7-8 ASSSDAGAPSGNTIY
14 TRBJ2-3 TRBV15 ATSRRAAASTDTQY
14 TRBJ2-1 TRBV6-5 ASSYTRTSAYNEQF
12 TRBJ2-2 TRBV9 ASSTHWNTGELF
11 TRBJ2-7 TRBV30 AWARGQGYEQY
16 TRBJ2-2 TRBV4-3 ASSQDRSGRAGTGELF
13 TRBJ2-1 TRBV5-1 ASSLRQDSYNEQF
12 TRBJ2-3 TRBV29-1 SVEDGGGTDTQY
14 TRBJ2-3 TRBV4-1 ASSPGRLPGADTQY
13 TRBJ1-5 TRBV12-3/TRBV12-4 ASSLRGGRNQPQH
13 TRBJ2-2 TRBV10-3 AISIQFANTGELF
12 TRBJ2-7 TRBV7-2 ASSLDRGRSKQY
12 TRBJ2-1 TRBV18 ASSPSRAYNEQF
15 TRBJ2-7 TRBV12-3/TRBV12-4 ASSWDPGLADPHEQY
13 TRBJ2-4 TRBV12-3/TRBV12-4 ASSLEATGADIQY
15 TRBJ2-1 TRBV4-3 ASSQDTSRGREVEQF
14 TRBJ2-5 TRBV7-9 ASSLRVAPLQETQY
14 TRBJ2-1 TRBV7-2 ASSLDPAGPNNEQF
13 TRBJ2-2 TRBV2 ASSGWTGTSGELF
13 TRBJ2-7 TRBV20-1 SARDSGGFSYEQY
13 TRBJ2-7 TRBV7-9 ASSWPGQGRYEQY
11 TRBJ1-2 TRBV3-1 ASSQGGTYGYT
13 TRBJ2-7 TRBV20-1 SARDSSLAASKQY
13 TRBJ1-1 TRBV7-9 ASSLDGGGYTEAF
13 TRBJ2-5 TRBV6-1 ASTRRGQGAETQY
9 TRBJ1-1 TRBV10-3 ASRENTEAF
13 TRBJ2-3 TRBV10-3 AITESQGATDTQY
13 TRBJ2-1 TRBV14 ASSQLGGTYNEQF
17 TRBJ1-2 TRBV4-1 ASSQDPLPLRTGNYGYT
11 TRBJ1-6 TRBV9 ASSVAENSPLH
13 TRBJ1-3 TRBV5-5 ASSQGQGYGNTIY
13 TRBJ2-2 TRBV5-1 ASSLKGSATGELF
11 TRBJ2-1 TRBV20-1 SARRTSGIGQF